The entry that follows covers one TCR beta chain sequence. The CDR3 totals 16 residues. The germline gives CDR1 MNHEY, CDR2 SVGAGI. Trimming left V 0 bases short and J 7 bases short, with 16 bases between. Here immunoSEQ multiplex PCR was the method, and the copy in TCRdb shows in-frame clones only, minus some. The table has 190,000 or so clones, approximately 92% seen once; the top ten hold around 1.6%. This sample is part of a study of control samples from healthy donors and cancer patients. This rearrangement joins TRBV6-5 to TRBJ2-4; TRBD1 is a possible D gene (5 bases). The sample taken for sequencing was blood. This receptor was identified in a man aged 18 to 29 in good health. The CDR3, as DNA: TGTGCCAGCAGTTACTCAGGGAATTTGGCAGGGAACATTCAGTACTTC. This gives the protein CASSYSGNLAGNIQYF.